Sequencing of this T cell receptor beta chain was carried out in a study of blood T cell repertoires in COVID-19. Study as a whole: Whether acute or convalescent, the COVID-19 samples came from the United States, Italy and Spain.

Assay: immunoSEQ multiplex PCR; the TCRdb copy retains only in-frame clones and omits some. The repertoire holds about 130,000 clones, with around 70% as singletons. CDR1 KGHSH and CDR2 LQKENI come from the germline V gene. The CDR3 has 15 amino acids. V gave up 5 bases and J gave up 5 bases; unmatched junction bases: 10. The V call is TRBV18, the J call TRBJ1-1; 8 positions agree with TRBD1. This TCR came from a man in his fifties or sixties with acute or convalescent COVID-19. Material for sequencing was peripheral blood. Here the CDR3 reads CASSMEMDRATEAFF. In DNA form, the CDR3 reads TGTGCCAGCTCAATGGAGATGGACAGGGCTACTGAAGCTTTCTTT.